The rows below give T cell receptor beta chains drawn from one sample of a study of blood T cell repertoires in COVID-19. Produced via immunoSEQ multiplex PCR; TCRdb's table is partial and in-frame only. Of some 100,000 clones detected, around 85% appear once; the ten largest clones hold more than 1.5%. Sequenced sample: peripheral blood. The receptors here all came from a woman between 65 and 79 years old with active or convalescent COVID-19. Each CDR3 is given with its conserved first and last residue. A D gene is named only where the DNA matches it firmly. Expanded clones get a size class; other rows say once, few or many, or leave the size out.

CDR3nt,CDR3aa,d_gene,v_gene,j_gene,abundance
TGCGCCAGCAGCTTGACTAGCGGGGGCCACACCGGGGAGCTGTTTTTT,CASSLTSGGHTGELFF,TRBD2,TRBV5-1,TRBJ2-2,.
TGTGCCACCAGCCTTGCAGGGTCGAGAAATCAGCCCCAGCATTTT,CATSLAGSRNQPQHF,.,TRBV15,TRBJ1-5,few
TGTGCCACCAGTGAGCGGACAGGCACCGGGGAGCTGTTTTTT,CATSERTGTGELFF,TRBD1,TRBV24-1,TRBJ2-2,.
TGTGCCAGCTCCGGGGGGTGGGAGACCCAGTACTTC,CASSGGWETQYF,TRBD2,TRBV6-6,TRBJ2-5,.
TGTGCCAGTAGTGTGGACAGGGCTAACACTGAAGCTTTCTTT,CASSVDRANTEAFF,TRBD1,TRBV19,TRBJ1-1,.
TGTGCCAGCAGTTTATTTGCGCCGACTAGCCTAAAGTACAATGAGCAGTTCTTC,CASSLFAPTSLKYNEQFF,TRBD2,TRBV27,TRBJ2-1,.
TGTGCCAGCAGAGGTTTACTAGCGGGTTCCGAGCAGTACTTC,CASRGLLAGSEQYF,TRBD2,TRBV2,TRBJ2-7,once
TGCGCCAGCAGCCCGGGGGGTGCGGGCACCGGGGAGCTGTTTTTT,CASSPGGAGTGELFF,TRBD2,TRBV5-1,TRBJ2-2,.
TGTGCCAGTAGTGGAGGGGAGTTGAGCAATCAGCCCCAGCATTTT,CASSGGELSNQPQHF,.,TRBV19,TRBJ1-5,.
TGTGCCAGCAGTTTATCCCTGGGGGGAAATCAGCCCCAGCATTTT,CASSLSLGGNQPQHF,.,TRBV28,TRBJ1-5,.
TGTGCCAGCAGTTCGATCGACAGGAGAGCTTTCTTT,CASSSIDRRAFF,.,TRBV12-3/TRBV12-4,TRBJ1-1,few
TGTGCCATCAGTGAGTCAGGGGATGAGCAGTTCTTC,CAISESGDEQFF,.,TRBV10-3,TRBJ2-1,.
TGTGCCACCAGTGATAACAGGGGGCCGGGGGACGAGCAGTACTTC,CATSDNRGPGDEQYF,TRBD1,TRBV24-1,TRBJ2-7,.
TGCGCCAGCAGCTCCCGGACAGGCGCGAACTATGGCTACACCTTC,CASSSRTGANYGYTF,TRBD1,TRBV5-1,TRBJ1-2,.
TGTGCCAGCTCCACTAGCGGGGGGGCCGGCACAGATACGCAGTATTTT,CASSTSGGAGTDTQYF,TRBD2,TRBV18,TRBJ2-3,.
TGTGCCAGCAAAAAAGGACAGTTACTCTATGGCTACACCTTC,CASKKGQLLYGYTF,.,TRBV6-5,TRBJ1-2,once
TGCGCCAGCAGCCAAGATGCTAGCGGGACGTATAGAACCGGGGAGCTGTTTTTT,CASSQDASGTYRTGELFF,TRBD2,TRBV4-1,TRBJ2-2,.
TGTGCCAGCTCTCCCCGGGACAGGGGTTACGAGCAGTACTTC,CASSPRDRGYEQYF,TRBD1,TRBV18,TRBJ2-7,.
TGTGCCAGCATCAACGGACAGGGGTATGGCTACACCTTC,CASINGQGYGYTF,TRBD1,TRBV6-6,TRBJ1-2,.
TGTGCCAGCAGCCCCGTTCTAGCTAACTATGGCTACACCTTC,CASSPVLANYGYTF,.,TRBV7-9,TRBJ1-2,once
TGTGCCAGCAGTTACCCACAAGACAGGGCGGGAAACACCATATATTTT,CASSYPQDRAGNTIYF,TRBD1,TRBV6-5,TRBJ1-3,.
TGCGCCAGCAGCACCTGGACAGGGGAAGAGACCCAGTACTTC,CASSTWTGEETQYF,TRBD1,TRBV5-1,TRBJ2-5,once
TGTGCCAGCAGTGATCTCGGGAGGGCTACCGGGGAGCTGTTTTTT,CASSDLGRATGELFF,TRBD2,TRBV6-1,TRBJ2-2,once
TGTGCCAGTAGTGTTGGACTAGCGGGAGGTGAGACCCAGTACTTC,CASSVGLAGGETQYF,TRBD2,TRBV19,TRBJ2-5,.
TGTGCCAGTAGTTCCAGGGAGGTCGGCACCGGGGAGCTGTTTTTT,CASSSREVGTGELFF,.,TRBV19,TRBJ2-2,.
TGTGCCAGCAGCCGCCGGGACTACTCCCTAGGCTCCTACGAGCAGTACTTC,CASSRRDYSLGSYEQYF,TRBD2,TRBV5-5,TRBJ2-7,.
TGTGCCAGCAGCCCACCGGGACAGGCCTCCTACGAGCAGTACTTC,CASSPPGQASYEQYF,TRBD1,TRBV5-4,TRBJ2-7,once
TGTGCCATCAGCCAATTGAACCTAGCGGGAGGGCTAAATGAGCAGTTCTTC,CAISQLNLAGGLNEQFF,TRBD2,TRBV10-3,TRBJ2-1,.
TGTGCCAGCCGTGCCATGAGGACAGACTCCTACAATGAGCAGTTCTTC,CASRAMRTDSYNEQFF,.,TRBV6-1,TRBJ2-1,.
TGTGCCAGCTCACCATTAATGGGACAGGGTCCTAATGAAAAACTGTTTTTT,CASSPLMGQGPNEKLFF,TRBD1,TRBV18,TRBJ1-4,.
TGTGCCAGCAGCTTACCCGGGGACAGACCATCTGGGGCCAACGTCCTGACTTTC,CASSLPGDRPSGANVLTF,TRBD1,TRBV7-9,TRBJ2-6,.
TGCAGTGCTAGTACGACTAGGAGAATGGGTCTCTTTGACGAGCAGTTCTTC,CSASTTRRMGLFDEQFF,.,TRBV20-1,TRBJ2-1,few
TGTGCCAGCAGTCGGGTCGGCTACGAGCAGTACTTC,CASSRVGYEQYF,.,TRBV6-7,TRBJ2-7,.
TGTGCCAGCAGCGTAGTTTTGGGGACTAGCGAAGACACCGGGGAGCTGTTTTTT,CASSVVLGTSEDTGELFF,TRBD2,TRBV9,TRBJ2-2,few
TGTGCCAGCAGCCAAGGTTCCGGAGGGCCCTACAATGAGCAGTTCTTC,CASSQGSGGPYNEQFF,.,TRBV3-1/TRBV3-2,TRBJ2-1,.
TGTGCCAGCAGGCCAGGATCACTTGAGCAGTACTTC,CASRPGSLEQYF,.,TRBV28,TRBJ2-7,.
TGTGCCAGCAGTCGAGGGTGGAAATCCAAGGAGACCCAGTACTTC,CASSRGWKSKETQYF,.,TRBV6-2/TRBV6-3,TRBJ2-5,once
TGTGCCTGGAGTCCATTAGGGACAAGGGGGAACACTGAAGCTTTCTTT,CAWSPLGTRGNTEAFF,.,TRBV30,TRBJ1-1,.
TGTGCCAGTAGTTCAGGGACTAGCGGGAGGGAAAAGACCCAGTACTTC,CASSSGTSGREKTQYF,TRBD2,TRBV19,TRBJ2-5,.
TGTGCCAGCAGCAAAGGTCTTGGTCCCCAAGAGGCAGATACGCAGTATTTT,CASSKGLGPQEADTQYF,.,TRBV21-1,TRBJ2-3,.
TGTGCCGCCGGTGGGACATGGAACACTGAAGCTTTCTTT,CAAGGTWNTEAFF,.,TRBV3-1/TRBV3-2,TRBJ1-1,.
TGCGCCAGCAGCTTGGTGGGACTAGCGGGTATGAACACCGGGGAGCTGTTTTTT,CASSLVGLAGMNTGELFF,TRBD2,TRBV5-1,TRBJ2-2,once
TGTGCCAGCAGCATAATGGGACAGGGGGGCTATGGCTACACCTTC,CASSIMGQGGYGYTF,TRBD1,TRBV7-2,TRBJ1-2,.
TGTGCCAGCAGCAAGCCCAACCAGGACAGGGGGCAAGGCTACACCTTC,CASSKPNQDRGQGYTF,.,TRBV21-1,TRBJ1-2,.
TGTGCTAGTGGTGGCAGGGATCAGCCCCAGCATTTT,CASGGRDQPQHF,.,TRBV12-5,TRBJ1-5,.
TGTGCCAGCTCTGGCGGGGTCACCGGGGAGCTGTTTTTT,CASSGGVTGELFF,.,TRBV24-1,TRBJ2-2,.
TGTGCCAGCAGCCAACCGGGCAATCAGCCCCAGCATTTT,CASSQPGNQPQHF,.,TRBV3-1/TRBV3-2,TRBJ1-5,.
TGCAGCGTTCGACAGGGGGTTAGCTCCTACGAGCAGTACTTC,CSVRQGVSSYEQYF,TRBD1,TRBV29-1,TRBJ2-7,.
TGCAGCGTTGAAGGGACACGTGATAGCACAGATACGCAGTATTTT,CSVEGTRDSTDTQYF,.,TRBV29-1,TRBJ2-3,.
TGCGCCAGCAGACCGCCAGGGCCAGATACGCAGTATTTT,CASRPPGPDTQYF,.,TRBV5-1,TRBJ2-3,.